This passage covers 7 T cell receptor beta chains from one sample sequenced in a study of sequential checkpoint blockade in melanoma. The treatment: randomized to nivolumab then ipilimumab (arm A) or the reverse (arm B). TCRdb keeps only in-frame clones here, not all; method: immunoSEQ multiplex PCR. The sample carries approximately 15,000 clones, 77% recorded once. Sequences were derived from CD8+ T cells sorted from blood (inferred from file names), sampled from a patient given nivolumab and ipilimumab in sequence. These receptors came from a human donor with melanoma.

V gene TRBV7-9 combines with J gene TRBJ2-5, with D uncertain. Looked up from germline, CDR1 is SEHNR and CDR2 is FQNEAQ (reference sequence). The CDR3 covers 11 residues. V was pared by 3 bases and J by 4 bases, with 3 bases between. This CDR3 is CASSFRETQYF. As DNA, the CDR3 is TGTGCCAGCAGCTTCCGAGAGACCCAGTACTTC.

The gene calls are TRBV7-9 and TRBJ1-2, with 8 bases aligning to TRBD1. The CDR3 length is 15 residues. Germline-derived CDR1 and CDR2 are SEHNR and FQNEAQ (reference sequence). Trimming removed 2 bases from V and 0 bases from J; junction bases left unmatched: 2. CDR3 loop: CASSLPGGANYGYTF. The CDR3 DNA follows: TGTGCCAGCAGCTTACCAGGGGGCGCTAACTATGGCTACACCTTC.

CDR3 residues: CASSLGGQEQFF. DNA of the CDR3: TGTGCCAGCAGCTTAGGGGGACAGGAGCAGTTCTTC. The rearrangement joins TRBV7-9 to TRBJ2-1; 7 nucleotides line up with TRBD1. In germline, CDR1 is SEHNR, CDR2 FQNEAQ (reference sequence). Unmatched junction bases numbered 1, after V lost 1 base and J lost 10 bases. The CDR3 loop spans 12 amino acids.

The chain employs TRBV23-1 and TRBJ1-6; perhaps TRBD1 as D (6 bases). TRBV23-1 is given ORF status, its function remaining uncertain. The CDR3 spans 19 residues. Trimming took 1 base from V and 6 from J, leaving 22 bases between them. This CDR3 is CASSQWGGQGTVCNSPLHF. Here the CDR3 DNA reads TGCGCCAGCAGTCAATGGGGGGGGCAGGGGACTGTGTGTAATTCACCCCTCCACTTT.

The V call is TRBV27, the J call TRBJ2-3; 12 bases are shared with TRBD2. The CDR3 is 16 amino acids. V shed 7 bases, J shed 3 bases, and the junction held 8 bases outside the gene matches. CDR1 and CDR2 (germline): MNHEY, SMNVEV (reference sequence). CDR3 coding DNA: TGTGCCAGCACGCACGACCTAGCGGGAGGGACAGATACGCAGTATTTT. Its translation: CASTHDLAGGTDTQYF.

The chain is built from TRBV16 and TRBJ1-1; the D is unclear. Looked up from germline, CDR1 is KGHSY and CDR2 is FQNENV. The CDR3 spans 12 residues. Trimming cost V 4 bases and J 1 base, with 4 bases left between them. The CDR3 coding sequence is TGTGCCAGCAGCCGCGCGAACACTGAAGCTTTCTTT. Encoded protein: CASSRANTEAFF.

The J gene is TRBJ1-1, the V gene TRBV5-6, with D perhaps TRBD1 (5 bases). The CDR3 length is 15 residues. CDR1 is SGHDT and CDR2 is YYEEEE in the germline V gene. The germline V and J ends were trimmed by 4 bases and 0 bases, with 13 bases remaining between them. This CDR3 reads CASSTGTFLNTEAFF. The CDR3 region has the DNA TGTGCCAGCAGCACCGGGACTTTTTTGAACACTGAAGCTTTCTTT.